The present T cell receptor (beta chain) was sequenced within a study of beta chain features in type 1 diabetes. Study conclusions and caveats: In these data, an HLA type influence on TCRB rearrangement remained unresolved. Among type 1 diabetes patients, VDJ junctions had fewer insertions and more deletions.

Investigators reverse transcribed all isolated RNA, so they sequenced expressed TCRB transcripts. Using immunoSEQ multiplex PCR, the repertoire was profiled, and TCRdb retains in-frame clones only, with some absent. The data show over 150,000 clones, 10% to 15% seen once. This clone was counted between two and nine times. What it recognizes is unknown. Purity exceeding 98% was reached by all sorted populations. Sequencing was done on a sample of central memory CD4+ T cells from blood. The sequence was collected from a woman younger than 35 in good health.

As DNA, the CDR3 is TGTGCCAGCAGCTTAGGAGGGACGGGAGATCAGCCCCAGCATTTT. Residues: CASSLGGTGDQPQHF. The chain has TRBV7-8 and TRBJ1-5, with D possibly being TRBD1 (5 bases). The CDR3 runs 15 residues. Deletions cut 1 base from V and 5 bases from J, with 12 bases between. Germline V gives CDR1 SGHVS, CDR2 FQNEAQ.